The 3 T cell receptor beta chains reported below all come from one sample, sequenced in a study of shared clonotypes between healthy human individuals. Libraries were prepared by immunoSEQ multiplex PCR; TCRdb keeps only in-frame clonotypes and omits some of them. In the table there are over 2 million clones, 80% to 95% of which are singletons. Sequencing input: naive CD4+ T cells from PBMCs. Subset of the sample: CD45RA+ positively selected. These receptors came from a young man in good health. Some clones in this sample may be carry-over from other donors' samples.

V usage is TRBV7-9 and J usage is TRBJ1-1, with D possibly matching TRBD1 (6 bases). Per germline, CDR1 SEHNR and CDR2 FQNEAQ (reference sequence). CDR3 length equals 15 residues. Trimming took off 2 bases at V and 2 bases at J, with 12 bases between the two ends. CDR3: CASSLFTGPNTEAFF. CDR3 coding DNA: TGTGCCAGCAGCTTATTTACAGGGCCAAACACTGAAGCTTTCTTT.

V and J are TRBV7-6 and TRBJ2-7; D gene uncertain. This CDR3 is built from 12 residues. V was cut by 2 bases and J by 6 bases, with 8 bases left in between. Germline-derived CDR1 and CDR2 are SGHVS and FNYEAQ. The CDR3 loop reads CASSLNLGEQYF. DNA for the CDR3: TGTGCCAGCAGCTTAAACTTAGGCGAGCAGTACTTC.

This clone was observed a few times. The V call is TRBV18, the J call TRBJ1-1; tentative D call: TRBD1 (5 bases). The CDR3 contains 12 residues. Trimming left V 3 bases short and J 11 bases short, with 13 bases between. Germline CDR1 reads KGHSH; CDR2 reads LQKENI. In DNA form, the CDR3 reads TGTGCCAGCTCACCTCTACAGGCAGAGGCTTTCTTT. This codes for CASSPLQAEAFF.